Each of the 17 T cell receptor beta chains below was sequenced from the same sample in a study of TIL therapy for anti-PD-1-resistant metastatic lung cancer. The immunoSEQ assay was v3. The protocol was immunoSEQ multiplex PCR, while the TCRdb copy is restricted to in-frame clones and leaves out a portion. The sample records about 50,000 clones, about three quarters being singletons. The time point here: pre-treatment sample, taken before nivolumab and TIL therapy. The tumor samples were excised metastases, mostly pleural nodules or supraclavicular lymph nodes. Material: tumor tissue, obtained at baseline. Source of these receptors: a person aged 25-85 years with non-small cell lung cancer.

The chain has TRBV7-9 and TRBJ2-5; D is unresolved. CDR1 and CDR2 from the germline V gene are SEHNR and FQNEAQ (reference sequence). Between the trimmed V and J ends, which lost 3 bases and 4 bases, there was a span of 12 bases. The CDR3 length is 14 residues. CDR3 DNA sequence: TGTGCCAGCAGCTTTGCATCAGGTGTAGAGACCCAGTACTTC. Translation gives CASSFASGVETQYF.

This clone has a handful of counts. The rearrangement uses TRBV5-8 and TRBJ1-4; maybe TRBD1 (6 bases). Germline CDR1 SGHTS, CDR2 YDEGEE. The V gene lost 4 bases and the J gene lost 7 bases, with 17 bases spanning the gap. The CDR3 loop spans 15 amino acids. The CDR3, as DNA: TGTGCCAGCAGCCCTGGACAGTTTAAACTTGAAAAACTGTTTTTT. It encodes CASSPGQFKLEKLFF.

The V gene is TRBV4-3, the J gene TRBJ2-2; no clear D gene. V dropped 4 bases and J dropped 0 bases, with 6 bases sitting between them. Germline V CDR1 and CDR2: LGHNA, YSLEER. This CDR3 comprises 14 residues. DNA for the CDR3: TGCGCCAGCAGCCGACGGGCGAACACCGGGGAGCTGTTTTTT. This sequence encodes CASSRRANTGELFF.

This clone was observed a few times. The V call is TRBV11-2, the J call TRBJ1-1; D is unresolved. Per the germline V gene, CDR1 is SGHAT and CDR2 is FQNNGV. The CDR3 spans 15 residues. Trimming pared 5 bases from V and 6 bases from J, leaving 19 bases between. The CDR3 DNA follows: TGTGCCAGCAGCCCGCCGTTCCGCGTGGGCCCTGAAGCTTTCTTT. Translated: CASSPPFRVGPEAFF.

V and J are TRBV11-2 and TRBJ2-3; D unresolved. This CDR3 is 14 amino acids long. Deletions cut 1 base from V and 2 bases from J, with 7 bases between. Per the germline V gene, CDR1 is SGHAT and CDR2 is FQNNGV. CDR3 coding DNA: TGTGCCAGCAGCTTAGGACTTCTCACAGATACGCAGTATTTT. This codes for CASSLGLLTDTQYF.

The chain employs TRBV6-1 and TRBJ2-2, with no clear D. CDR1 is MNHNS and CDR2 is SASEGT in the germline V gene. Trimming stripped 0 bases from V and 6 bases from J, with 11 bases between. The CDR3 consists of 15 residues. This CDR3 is CASSEARSYAGELFF. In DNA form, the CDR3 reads TGTGCCAGCAGTGAAGCGCGCAGCTACGCCGGGGAGCTGTTTTTT.

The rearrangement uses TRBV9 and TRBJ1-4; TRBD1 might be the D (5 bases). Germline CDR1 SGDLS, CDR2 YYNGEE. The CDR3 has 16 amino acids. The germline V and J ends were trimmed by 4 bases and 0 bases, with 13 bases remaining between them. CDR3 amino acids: CASSSSGGATNEKLFF. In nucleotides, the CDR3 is TGTGCCAGCAGCTCGAGTGGGGGGGCAACTAATGAAAAACTGTTTTTT.

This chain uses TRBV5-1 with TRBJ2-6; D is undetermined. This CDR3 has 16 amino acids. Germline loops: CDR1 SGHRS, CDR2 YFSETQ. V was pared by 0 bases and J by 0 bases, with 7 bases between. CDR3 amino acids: CASSLESNSGANVLTF. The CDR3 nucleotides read TGCGCCAGCAGCTTGGAGTCTAACTCTGGGGCCAACGTCCTGACTTTC.

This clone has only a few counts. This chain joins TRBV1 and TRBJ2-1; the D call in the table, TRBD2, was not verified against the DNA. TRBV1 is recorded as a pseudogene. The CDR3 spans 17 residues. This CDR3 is CTSSQDRAGGSYNEQFF. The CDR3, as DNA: TGCACCAGCAGCCAAGATCGAGCGGGAGGCTCCTACAATGAGCAGTTCTTC.

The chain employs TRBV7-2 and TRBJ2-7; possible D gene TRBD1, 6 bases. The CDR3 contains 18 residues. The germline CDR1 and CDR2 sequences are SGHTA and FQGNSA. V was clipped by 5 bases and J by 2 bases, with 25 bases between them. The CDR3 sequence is CASSPQGLGTPSTYEQYF. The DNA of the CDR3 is TGTGCCAGCAGCCCTCAGGGCCTCGGGACACCGAGTACCTACGAGCAGTACTTC. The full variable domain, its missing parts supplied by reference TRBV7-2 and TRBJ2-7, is GAGVSQSPSNKVTEKGKDVELRCDPISGHTALYWYRQSLGQGLEFLIYFQGNSAPDKSGLPSDRFSAERTGGSVSTLTIQRTQQEDSAVYLCASSPQGLGTPSTYEQYFGPGTRLTVT.

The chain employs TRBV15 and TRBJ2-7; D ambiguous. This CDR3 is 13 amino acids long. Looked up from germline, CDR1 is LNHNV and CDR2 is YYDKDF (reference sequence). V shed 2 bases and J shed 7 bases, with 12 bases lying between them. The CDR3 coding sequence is TGTGCCACCAGCAGACCCGACTTCGGGGAGCAGTACTTC. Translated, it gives CATSRPDFGEQYF.

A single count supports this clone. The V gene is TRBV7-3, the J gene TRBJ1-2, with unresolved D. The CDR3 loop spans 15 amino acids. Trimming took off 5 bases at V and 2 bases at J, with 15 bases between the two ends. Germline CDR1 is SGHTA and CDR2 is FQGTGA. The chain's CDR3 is CASSPQPQRNYGYTF. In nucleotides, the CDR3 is TGTGCCAGCAGCCCCCAGCCACAGAGGAACTATGGCTACACCTTC.

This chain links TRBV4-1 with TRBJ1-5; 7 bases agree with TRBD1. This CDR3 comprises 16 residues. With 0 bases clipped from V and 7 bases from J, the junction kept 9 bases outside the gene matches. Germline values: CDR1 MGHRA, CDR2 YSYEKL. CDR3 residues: CASSQETGWGRQPQHF. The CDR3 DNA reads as TGCGCCAGCAGCCAAGAGACAGGGTGGGGGAGGCAGCCCCAGCATTTT.

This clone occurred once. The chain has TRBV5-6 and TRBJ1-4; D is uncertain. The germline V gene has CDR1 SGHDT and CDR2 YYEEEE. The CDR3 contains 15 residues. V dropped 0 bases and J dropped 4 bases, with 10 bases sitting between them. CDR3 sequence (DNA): TGTGCCAGCAGCTTGGGACTACGGCTTAATGAAAAACTGTTTTTT. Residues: CASSLGLRLNEKLFF.

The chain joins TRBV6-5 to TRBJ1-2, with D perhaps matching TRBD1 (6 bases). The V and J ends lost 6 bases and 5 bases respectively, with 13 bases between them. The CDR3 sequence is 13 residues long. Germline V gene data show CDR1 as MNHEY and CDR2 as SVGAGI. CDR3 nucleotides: TGTGCCAGCAGCCGAGACAGGACATATGGCTACACCTTC. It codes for CASSRDRTYGYTF.

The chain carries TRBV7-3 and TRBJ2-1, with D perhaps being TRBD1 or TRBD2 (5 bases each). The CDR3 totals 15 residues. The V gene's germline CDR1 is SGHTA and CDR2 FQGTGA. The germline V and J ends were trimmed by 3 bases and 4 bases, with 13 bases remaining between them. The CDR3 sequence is CASSFGASRYNEQFF. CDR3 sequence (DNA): TGTGCCAGCAGCTTTGGGGCTAGCCGGTACAATGAGCAGTTCTTC.

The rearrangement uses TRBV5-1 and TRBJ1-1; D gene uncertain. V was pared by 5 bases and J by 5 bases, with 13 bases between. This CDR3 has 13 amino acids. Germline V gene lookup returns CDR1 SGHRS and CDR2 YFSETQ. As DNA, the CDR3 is TGCGCCAGCAGATTCGAACAGTCGACTGAAGCTTTCTTT. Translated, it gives CASRFEQSTEAFF.